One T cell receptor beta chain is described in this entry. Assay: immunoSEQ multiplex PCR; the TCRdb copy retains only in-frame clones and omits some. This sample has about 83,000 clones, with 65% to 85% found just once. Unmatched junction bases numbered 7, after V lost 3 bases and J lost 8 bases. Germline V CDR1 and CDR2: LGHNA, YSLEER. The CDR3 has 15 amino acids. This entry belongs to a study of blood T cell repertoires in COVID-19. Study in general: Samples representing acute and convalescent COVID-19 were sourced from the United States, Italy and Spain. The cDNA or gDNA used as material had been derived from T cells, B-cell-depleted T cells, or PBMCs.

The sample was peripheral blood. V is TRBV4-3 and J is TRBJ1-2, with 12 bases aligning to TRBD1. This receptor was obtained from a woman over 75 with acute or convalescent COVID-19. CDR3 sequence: CASSQGDRGRVGYTF. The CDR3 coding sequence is TGCGCCAGCAGCCAGGGGGACAGGGGGCGAGTAGGCTACACCTTC.